These 13 T cell receptor beta chains were sequenced from one sample in a study of blood T cells in healthy people across ages (dated by TCRdb to the mid-2010s). Libraries came from 5' RACE. Instrument on record: Illumina HiSeq 2500. A second 7 to 11 cycle PCR used a sample-barcoded 5' primer and a J-beta primer mix. The raw public data were reprocessed by TCRdb itself: fastp quality trimming at Q25, MiXCR clonotype calling, in-frame beta chains only. Each entry is one CDR3 protein sequence, shown with its most common DNA and genes. In all, the sample holds hundreds of thousands of distinct CDR3 sequences, and about 55% of those were seen once. Of the sample, around 50% falls within the top ten clones. Sequences were obtained from blood. These receptors were collected from a man aged 55 to 70 in good health.

The chain uses TRBV7-2 and TRBJ2-7; D not resolved. Germline V gene data show CDR1 as SGHTA and CDR2 as FQGNSA. The germline V and J ends were trimmed by 3 bases and 0 bases, with 9 bases remaining between them. The CDR3 runs to 14 residues. Here the CDR3 reads CASSLSEVSYEQYF. In nucleotides, the CDR3 is TGTGCCAGCAGCTTGTCGGAAGTCTCCTACGAGCAGTACTTC.

The chain links TRBV7-8 to TRBJ2-7, with D possibly matching TRBD1 (6 bases). CDR3 length equals 16 residues. The germline gives CDR1 SGHVS, CDR2 FQNEAQ. With 5 bases removed from V and 0 bases from J, the gap between germline ends came to 17 bases. CDR3 sequence (DNA): TGTGCCAGCAGCCTAGGATACCGGGACAACTCCTACGAGCAGTACTTC. Amino acid sequence: CASSLGYRDNSYEQYF.

This clonotype has a count of ten or more. The J gene is TRBJ2-3, the V gene TRBV4-1; D is unresolved. Looked up from germline, CDR1 is MGHRA and CDR2 is YSYEKL. The CDR3 totals 12 residues. Trimming removed 1 base from V and 4 bases from J, with 3 bases in between. The CDR3 is CASSQVADTQYF. The CDR3, as DNA: TGCGCCAGCAGCCAAGTGGCAGATACGCAGTATTTT.

V gene TRBV20-1 combines with J gene TRBJ2-1, with D unresolved. Trimming pared 3 bases from V and 4 bases from J, leaving 13 bases between. CDR1 and CDR2 from the germline V gene are DFQATT and SNEGSKA (reference sequence). CDR3 length equals 14 residues. The DNA of the CDR3 is TGCAGTGCTAGTCCTACCGCGAATTACAATGAGCAGTTCTTC. The encoded protein is CSASPTANYNEQFF.

This clonotype was observed many times. The chain employs TRBV7-2 and TRBJ2-3; unclear D gene. This CDR3 comprises 15 residues. V was shortened by 5 bases and J by 0 bases, with 12 bases between the two germline ends. Germline CDR1 reads SGHTA; CDR2 reads FQGNSA. In nucleotides, the CDR3 is TGTGCCAGCAGCCCAGGTAGCTCTAGCACAGATACGCAGTATTTT. Translation gives CASSPGSSSTDTQYF.

The table lists this clonotype with a few counts. This may stem from a read error, because a much larger clone lies one nucleotide away. The V call is TRBV12-3 or TRBV12-4, the J call TRBJ2-7; D not certain. V lost 3 bases and J lost 5, with 23 bases in between. The CDR3 is 17 residues long. As DNA, the CDR3 is TGTGCCAGCAGTTTTTCCCCACCGAGAAAAGTAAGAAACGAGCAGTACTTC. Protein: CASSFSPPRKVRNEQYF.

The sample holds a few counts of this clonotype. This sequence joins TRBV29-1 and TRBJ1-4; D gene unclear. This CDR3 is built from 11 residues. The V and J ends lost 4 bases and 8 bases respectively, with 8 bases between them. The germline gives CDR1 SQVTM, CDR2 ANQGSEA. CDR3 DNA: TGCAGCGTTGGCGATTTCGAAAAACTGTTTTTT. Its translation: CSVGDFEKLFF.

The chain couples TRBV4-1 to TRBJ2-5, with a tentative D call TRBD1 (7 bases). Germline-derived CDR1 and CDR2 are MGHRA and YSYEKL. CDR3 size: 17 residues. V was pared by 4 bases and J by 4 bases, with 22 bases between. Here the CDR3 reads CASSLQGQGDFVETQYF. As DNA, the CDR3 is TGCGCCAGCAGCCTCCAAGGGCAGGGGGACTTTGTAGAGACCCAGTACTTC.

This chain uses TRBV28 with TRBJ2-1, with a tentative D call TRBD1 (6 bases). Trimming took off 8 bases at V and 5 bases at J, with 16 bases between the two ends. In germline, CDR1 is MDHEN, CDR2 SYDVKM. The CDR3 covers 14 residues. DNA for the CDR3: TGTGCCAGCCATTTAGGGGGAAATCACAATGAGCAGTTCTTC. As protein: CASHLGGNHNEQFF.

This clonotype showed up just once. The chain recombines TRBV27 with TRBJ2-5; 9 nucleotides align to TRBD1. With the DNA end fitting TRBJ2-7 better, the J assignment may be wrong. The germline CDR1 and CDR2 sequences are MNHEY and SMNVEV (reference sequence). The CDR3 contains 15 residues. CDR3 sequence: CASSRLQGAGYEQYF. CDR3 nucleotide sequence: TGTGCCAGCAGTCGATTACAGGGGGCAGGGTACGAGCAGTACTTC.

Only a few counts were recorded for this clonotype. The chain combines TRBV29-1 with TRBJ1-2; D gene ambiguous. This CDR3 is built from 13 residues. Trimming removed 2 bases at V and 0 bases at J, with 7 bases between. Germline V gene lookup returns CDR1 SQVTM and CDR2 ANQGSEA. CDR3: CSVETVPNYGYTF. DNA of the CDR3: TGCAGCGTTGAAACAGTCCCTAACTATGGCTACACCTTC. Full variable domain (missing parts from reference TRBV29-1 and TRBJ1-2): SAVISQKPSRDICQRGTSLTIQCQVDSQVTMMFWYRQQPGQSLTLIATANQGSEATYESGFVIDKFPISRPNLTFSTLTVSNMSPEDSSIYLCSVETVPNYGYTFGSGTRLTVV.

This clonotype was seen a few times. This chain links TRBV3-1 with TRBJ2-5; D unclear. V lost 0 bases and J lost 6, with 11 bases in between. In germline, CDR1 is LGHDT, CDR2 YNNKEL (reference sequence). The length of the CDR3 is 14 residues. The CDR3 reads CASSQEAIGQTQYF. In nucleotides, the CDR3 is TGTGCCAGCAGCCAAGAAGCGATTGGGCAGACCCAGTACTTC.

This clonotype was observed a handful of times. The chain joins TRBV4-3 to TRBJ2-3; 7 bases align to TRBD2. Germline CDR1 LGHNA, CDR2 YSLEER. The CDR3 is 17 amino acids. Germline trimming cut 0 bases from V and 2 bases from J; bases unmatched to any gene: 8. The CDR3 protein is CASSQEGGSGYTDTQYF. Written as DNA, the CDR3 is TGCGCCAGCAGCCAAGAGGGCGGTAGCGGGTACACAGATACGCAGTATTTT.